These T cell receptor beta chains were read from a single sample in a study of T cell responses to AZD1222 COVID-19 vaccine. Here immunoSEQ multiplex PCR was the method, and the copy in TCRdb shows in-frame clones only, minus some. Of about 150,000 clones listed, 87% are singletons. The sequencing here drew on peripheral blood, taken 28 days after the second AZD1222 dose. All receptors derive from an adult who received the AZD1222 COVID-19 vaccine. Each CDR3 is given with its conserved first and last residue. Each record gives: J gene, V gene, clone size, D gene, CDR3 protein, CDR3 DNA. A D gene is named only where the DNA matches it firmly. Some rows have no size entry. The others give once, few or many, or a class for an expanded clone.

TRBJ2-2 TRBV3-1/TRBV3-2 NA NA CASSRSVTGELFF TGTGCCAGCAGCCGATCGGTAACCGGGGAGCTGTTTTTT
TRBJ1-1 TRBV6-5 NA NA CASSSRGPQNTEAFF TGTGCCAGCAGCTCCAGAGGACCGCAGAACACTGAAGCTTTCTTT
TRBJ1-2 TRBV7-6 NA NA CASSGRPGAGGGYTF TGTGCCAGCAGCGGGCGCCCAGGGGCTGGTGGTGGCTACACCTTC
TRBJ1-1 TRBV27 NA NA CASSQIYDTEAFF TGTGCCAGCAGTCAGATTTACGACACTGAAGCTTTCTTT
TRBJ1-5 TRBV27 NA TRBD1 CASSPQGYQPQHF TGTGCCAGCAGTCCACAGGGGTATCAGCCCCAGCATTTT
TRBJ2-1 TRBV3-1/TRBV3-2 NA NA CASSQSGVGYNEQFF TGTGCCAGCAGCCAATCAGGAGTTGGGTACAATGAGCAGTTCTTC
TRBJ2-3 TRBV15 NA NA CATSRDPWTADTQYF TGTGCCACCAGCAGAGATCCATGGACAGCAGATACGCAGTATTTT
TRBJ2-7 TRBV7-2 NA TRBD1 CASTRTIGTVYEQYF TGTGCCAGCACCCGGACAATCGGGACAGTATACGAGCAGTACTTC
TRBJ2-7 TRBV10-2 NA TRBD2 CASSDTRLARNYEQYF TGCGCCAGCAGTGATACCCGACTAGCGCGAAACTACGAGCAGTACTTC
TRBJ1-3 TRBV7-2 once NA CASSTVFGNTIYF TGTGCCAGCAGTACAGTGTTTGGAAACACCATATATTTT
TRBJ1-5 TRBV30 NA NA CAQGGAGNQPQHF TGTGCCCAAGGTGGCGCGGGCAATCAGCCCCAGCATTTT
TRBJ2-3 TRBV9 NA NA CASSVEGSRVTQYF TGTGCCAGCAGCGTAGAGGGGTCCCGTGTTACGCAGTATTTT
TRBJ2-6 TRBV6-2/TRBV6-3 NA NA CASSPPGGSGANVLTF TGTGCCAGCAGCCCTCCCGGCGGGTCCGGGGCCAACGTCCTGACTTTC
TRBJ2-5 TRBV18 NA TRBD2 CASSRAGAVVETQYF TGTGCCAGCTCACGAGCGGGGGCGGTGGTCGAGACCCAGTACTTC
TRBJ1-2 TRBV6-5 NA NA CAGSRQGGYGYTF TGTGCCGGATCCCGGCAGGGCGGTTATGGCTACACCTTC
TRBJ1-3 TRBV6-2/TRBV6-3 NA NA CASSSKGYSGNTIYF TGTGCCAGCAGTTCCAAAGGATACTCTGGAAACACCATATATTTT
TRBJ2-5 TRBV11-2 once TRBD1 CASSPILDRGQETQYF TGTGCCAGCAGCCCGATCTTGGACAGGGGGCAAGAGACCCAGTACTTC
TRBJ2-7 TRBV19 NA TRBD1 CASSVGQGHIYEQYF TGTGCCAGTAGTGTGGGACAGGGCCACATATACGAGCAGTACTTC
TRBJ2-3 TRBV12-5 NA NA CASGSKIQGTADTQYF TGTGCTAGTGGTTCTAAAATACAGGGAACTGCAGATACGCAGTATTTT
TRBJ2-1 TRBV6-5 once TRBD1 CASSYGQGIYNEQFF TGTGCCAGCAGTTACGGACAGGGGATTTACAATGAGCAGTTCTTC
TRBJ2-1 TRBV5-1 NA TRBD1 CASSDRTGTITYNEQFF TGCGCCAGCAGCGATCGGACAGGCACCATCACTTACAATGAGCAGTTCTTC
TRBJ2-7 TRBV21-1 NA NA CASSLLRDGNVAPLHEQYF TGTGCCAGCAGCCTTCTCCGGGACGGGAATGTCGCCCCCCTCCACGAGCAGTACTTC
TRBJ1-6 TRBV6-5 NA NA CASSYSLVSPLHF TGTGCCAGCAGTTACTCGCTAGTTTCACCCCTCCACTTT
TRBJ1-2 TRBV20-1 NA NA CSARGVWGYTF TGCAGTGCTAGAGGGGTTTGGGGCTACACCTTC
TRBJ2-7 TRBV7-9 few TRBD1 CASSPRDSFTYEQYF TGTGCCAGCAGCCCCCGGGACAGCTTTACCTACGAGCAGTACTTC
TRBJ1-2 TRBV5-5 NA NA CASSPYPGPGYGYTF TGTGCCAGCAGCCCCTATCCGGGACCTGGCTATGGCTACACCTTC
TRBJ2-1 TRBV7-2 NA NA CASSPAPSWGNEQFF TGTGCCAGCAGCCCGGCACCCTCGTGGGGGAATGAGCAGTTCTTC
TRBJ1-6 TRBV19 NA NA CASSIRPGSSPLHF TGTGCCAGTAGTATAAGACCTGGAAGTTCACCCCTCCACTTT
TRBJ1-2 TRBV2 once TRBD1 CASSPTGSNGYTF TGTGCCAGCAGTCCGACAGGGAGTAATGGCTACACCTTC
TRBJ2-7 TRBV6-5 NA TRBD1 CASSKGQSAYEQYF TGTGCCAGCAGTAAGGGACAGAGTGCCTACGAGCAGTACTTC
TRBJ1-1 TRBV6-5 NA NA CASSYGAGAAFF TGTGCCAGCAGTTACGGGGCAGGGGCGGCTTTCTTT
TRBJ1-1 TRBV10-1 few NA CASSFNRDTEAFF TGCGCCAGCAGTTTTAACAGGGATACTGAAGCTTTCTTT
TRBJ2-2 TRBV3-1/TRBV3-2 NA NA CASSSVAGELFF TGTGCCAGCAGCTCCGTAGCCGGGGAGCTGTTTTTT
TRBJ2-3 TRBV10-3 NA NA CATEGGGRTSTDTQYF TGTGCCACCGAAGGGGGTGGCAGGACTAGCACAGATACGCAGTATTTT
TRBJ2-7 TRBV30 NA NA CAWSVLYEQYF TGTGCCTGGAGTGTCCTGTACGAGCAGTACTTC
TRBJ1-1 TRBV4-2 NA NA CASSQVAVNTEAFF TGTGCCAGCAGCCAAGTTGCCGTGAACACTGAAGCTTTCTTT
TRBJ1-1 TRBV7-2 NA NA CASSLVRELEAFF TGTGCCAGCAGCTTAGTCAGGGAGTTAGAAGCTTTCTTT
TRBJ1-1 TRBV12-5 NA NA CASGSFLDTEAFF TGTGCTAGTGGTTCCTTTCTGGACACTGAAGCTTTCTTT
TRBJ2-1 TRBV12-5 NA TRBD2 CASGSVAGGLYNEQFF TGTGCTAGTGGTTCAGTGGCGGGGGGGCTCTACAATGAGCAGTTCTTC
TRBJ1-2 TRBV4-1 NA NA CASSHVRTYGYTF TGCGCCAGCAGCCACGTCCGGACCTATGGCTACACCTTC
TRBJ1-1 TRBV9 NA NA CASSVEAVNTEAFF TGTGCCAGCAGCGTAGAGGCAGTGAACACTGAAGCTTTCTTT
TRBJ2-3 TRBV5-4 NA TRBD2 CASSFPSGGVTDTQYF TGTGCCAGCAGCTTTCCTAGCGGGGGGGTAACAGATACGCAGTATTTT
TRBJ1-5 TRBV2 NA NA CASSERGGQPQHF TGTGCCAGCAGTGAACGAGGGGGTCAGCCCCAGCATTTT
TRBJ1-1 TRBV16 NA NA CASSQFRRNTEAFF TGTGCCAGCAGCCAATTTAGGAGGAACACTGAAGCTTTCTTT
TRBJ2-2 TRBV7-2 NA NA CASSLGAGSGELFF TGTGCCAGCAGCTTAGGAGCTGGGTCCGGGGAGCTGTTTTTT
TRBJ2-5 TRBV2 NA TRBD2 CASRATSGGIGTQYF TGTGCCAGCAGAGCGACTAGCGGGGGGATTGGGACCCAGTACTTC
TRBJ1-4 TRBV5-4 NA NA CASSLVQGPWATNEKLFF TGTGCCAGCAGCTTGGTTCAGGGGCCCTGGGCAACTAATGAAAAACTGTTTTTT
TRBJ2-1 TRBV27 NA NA CASRPLSEVLLGKAYNEQFF TGTGCCAGCAGACCCCTCTCCGAGGTTCTGCTAGGGAAAGCCTACAATGAGCAGTTCTTC
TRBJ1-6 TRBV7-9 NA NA CASTLTSLGSPLHF TGTGCCAGCACCCTCACGTCCCTGGGTTCACCCCTCCACTTT
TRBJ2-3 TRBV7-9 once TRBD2 CASKQKAGGRTDTQYF TGTGCCAGCAAGCAGAAAGCGGGGGGGCGTACAGATACGCAGTATTTT